This T cell receptor beta chain was captured in a study of blood T cell repertoires in COVID-19. Study summary: Samples representing acute and convalescent COVID-19 were sourced from the United States, Italy and Spain.

V shed 5 bases and J shed 5 bases, with 15 bases lying between them. CDR3 length: 14 residues. Looked up from germline, CDR1 is SGHTA and CDR2 is FQGNSA. Data came from immunoSEQ multiplex PCR; TCRdb stores just in-frame clones and leaves some out. Counted here are under 200,000 clones, around nine tenths occurring once; the ten biggest clones make up 20% to 25%. The sample consisted of peripheral blood. The gene calls are TRBV7-2 and TRBJ2-5; tentative D call: TRBD2 (6 bases). This clonotype originated in a man aged 60 to 75 with active or convalescent COVID-19. CDR3 nucleotides: TGTGCCAGCAGCCCCGGCCTAGCGCCCGAGACCCAGTACTTC. Residues: CASSPGLAPETQYF. Drawing the rest from reference TRBV7-2 and TRBJ2-5, the complete variable domain is GAGVSQSPSNKVTEKGKDVELRCDPISGHTALYWYRQSLGQGLEFLIYFQGNSAPDKSGLPSDRFSAERTGGSVSTLTIQRTQQEDSAVYLCASSPGLAPETQYFGPGTRLLVL.